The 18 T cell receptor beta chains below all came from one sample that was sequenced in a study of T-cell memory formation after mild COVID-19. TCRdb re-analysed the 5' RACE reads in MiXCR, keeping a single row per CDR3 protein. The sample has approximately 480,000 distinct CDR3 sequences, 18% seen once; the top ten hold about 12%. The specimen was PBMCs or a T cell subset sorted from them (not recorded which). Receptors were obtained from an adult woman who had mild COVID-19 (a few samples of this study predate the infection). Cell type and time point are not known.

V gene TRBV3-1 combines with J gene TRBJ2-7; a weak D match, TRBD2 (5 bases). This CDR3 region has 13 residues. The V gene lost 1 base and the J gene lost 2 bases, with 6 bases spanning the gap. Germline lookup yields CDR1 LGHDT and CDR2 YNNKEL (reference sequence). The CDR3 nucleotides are TGTGCCAGCAGCCAAGTGAGGGCCTACGAGCAGTACTTC. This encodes CASSQVRAYEQYF.

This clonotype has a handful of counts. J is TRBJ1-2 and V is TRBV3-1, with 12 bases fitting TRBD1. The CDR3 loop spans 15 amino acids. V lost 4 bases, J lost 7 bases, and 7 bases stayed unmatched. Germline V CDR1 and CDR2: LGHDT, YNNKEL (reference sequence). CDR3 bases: TGTGCCAGCAGCCCGGGACAGGGGGCATCCGTTGGCTACACCTTC. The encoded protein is CASSPGQGASVGYTF. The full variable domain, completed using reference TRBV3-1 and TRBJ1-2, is DTAVSQTPKYLVTQMGNDKSIKCEQNLGHDTMYWYKQDSKKFLKIMFSYNNKELIINETVPNRFSPKSPDKAHLNLHINSLELGDSAVYFCASSPGQGASVGYTFGSGTRLTVV.

In DNA, the CDR3 is TGCAGCGTTGCGGGACTAGCGGGTCGCGAGCAGTACTTC. It translates to CSVAGLAGREQYF. This chain links TRBV29-1 with TRBJ2-7, with 12 bases matching TRBD2. Per germline, CDR1 SQVTM and CDR2 ANQGSEA. V dropped 4 bases and J dropped 6; count of bases not matched to a gene: 4. The CDR3 contains 13 residues.

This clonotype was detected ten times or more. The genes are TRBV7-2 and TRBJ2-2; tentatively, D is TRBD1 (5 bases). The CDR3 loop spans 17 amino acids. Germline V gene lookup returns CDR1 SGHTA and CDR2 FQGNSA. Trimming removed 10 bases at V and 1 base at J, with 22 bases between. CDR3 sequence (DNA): TGTGCCACCAAGCACCTAACACAGGTCTTGAACACCGGGGAGCTGTTTTTT. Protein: CATKHLTQVLNTGELFF.

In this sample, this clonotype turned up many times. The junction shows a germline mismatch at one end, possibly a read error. CDR3 nucleotide sequence: TGTGCCAGCAGCCCCAGCCCCTCTGACGGAGTTCGCAGTGGCTTC. Its protein product is CASSPSPSDGVRSGF. V usage is TRBV7-2 and J usage is TRBJ2-7, with D hard to call. Germline V lookup: CDR1 SGHTA, CDR2 FQGNSA. The CDR3 totals 15 residues.

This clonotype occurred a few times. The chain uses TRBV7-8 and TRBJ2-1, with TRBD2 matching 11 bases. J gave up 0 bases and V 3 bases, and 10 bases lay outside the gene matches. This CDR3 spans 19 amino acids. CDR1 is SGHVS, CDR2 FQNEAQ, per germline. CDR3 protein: CASSFPLTSGGSSYNEQFF. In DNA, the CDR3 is TGTGCCAGCAGCTTCCCCCTTACTAGCGGGGGTTCCTCCTACAATGAGCAGTTCTTC.

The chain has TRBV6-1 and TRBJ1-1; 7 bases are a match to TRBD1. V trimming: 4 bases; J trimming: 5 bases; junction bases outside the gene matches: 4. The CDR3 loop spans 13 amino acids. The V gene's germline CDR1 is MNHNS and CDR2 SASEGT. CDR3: CASSGDSWTEAFF. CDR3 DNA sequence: TGTGCCAGCAGTGGGGACAGCTGGACTGAAGCTTTCTTT.

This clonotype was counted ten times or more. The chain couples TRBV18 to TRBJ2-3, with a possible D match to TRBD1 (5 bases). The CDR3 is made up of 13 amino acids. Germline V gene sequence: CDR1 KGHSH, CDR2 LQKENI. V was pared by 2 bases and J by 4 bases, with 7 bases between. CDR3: CASSPRGADTQYF. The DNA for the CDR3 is TGTGCCAGCTCACCAAGGGGTGCAGATACGCAGTATTTT.

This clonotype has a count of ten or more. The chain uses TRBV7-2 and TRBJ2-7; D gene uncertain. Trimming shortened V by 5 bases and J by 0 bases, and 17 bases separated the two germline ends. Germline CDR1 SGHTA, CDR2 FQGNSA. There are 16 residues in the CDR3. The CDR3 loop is CASSPPGVVFSYEQYF. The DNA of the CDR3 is TGTGCCAGCAGCCCGCCCGGTGTAGTCTTCTCCTACGAGCAGTACTTC.

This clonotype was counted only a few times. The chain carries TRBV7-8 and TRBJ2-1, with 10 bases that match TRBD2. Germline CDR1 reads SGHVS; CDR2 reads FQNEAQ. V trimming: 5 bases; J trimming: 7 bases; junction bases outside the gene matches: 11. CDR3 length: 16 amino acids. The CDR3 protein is CASSRSLAGAWNEQFF. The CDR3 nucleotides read TGTGCCAGCAGCCGATCCCTAGCGGGAGCTTGGAATGAGCAGTTCTTC.

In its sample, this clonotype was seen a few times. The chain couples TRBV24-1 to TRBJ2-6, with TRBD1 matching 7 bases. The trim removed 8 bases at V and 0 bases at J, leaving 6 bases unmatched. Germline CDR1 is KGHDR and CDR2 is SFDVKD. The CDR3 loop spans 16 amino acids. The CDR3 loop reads CATTRTGVSGANVLTF. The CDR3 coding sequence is TGTGCCACCACGCGGACAGGCGTCTCTGGGGCCAACGTCCTGACTTTC.

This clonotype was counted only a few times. The CDR3 here is CASGTSYEQYF. The CDR3 DNA reads TGTGCCAGCGGGACCTCCTACGAGCAGTACTTC. This chain links TRBV7-9 with TRBJ2-7; D tentatively reads TRBD1 or TRBD2 (5 bases each). CDR3 length: 11 residues. Germline V gene data show CDR1 as SEHNR and CDR2 as FQNEAQ (reference sequence). The V end was cut by 8 bases, the J end by 0 bases, with 5 bases between.

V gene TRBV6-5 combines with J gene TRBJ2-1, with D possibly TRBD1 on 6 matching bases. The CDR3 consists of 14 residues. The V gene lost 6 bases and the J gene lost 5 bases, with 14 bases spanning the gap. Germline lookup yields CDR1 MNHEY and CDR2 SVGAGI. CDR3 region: CASSHSDSHNEQFF. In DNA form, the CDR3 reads TGTGCCAGCAGCCACTCGGACAGCCACAATGAGCAGTTCTTC.

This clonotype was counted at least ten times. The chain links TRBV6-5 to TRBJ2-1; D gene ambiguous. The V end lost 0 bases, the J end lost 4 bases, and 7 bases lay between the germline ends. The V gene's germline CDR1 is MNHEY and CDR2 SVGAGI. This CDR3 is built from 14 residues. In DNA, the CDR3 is TGTGCCAGCAGTTACTCCGGCTTTTACAATGAGCAGTTCTTC. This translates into CASSYSGFYNEQFF.

CDR3 residues: CASKGLVREGPLNEQFF. CDR3 sequence (DNA): TGTGCCAGCAAGGGGCTTGTAAGGGAAGGCCCTTTGAATGAGCAGTTCTTC. V gene TRBV5-6 combines with J gene TRBJ2-1; tentatively, D is TRBD1 (5 bases). In germline, CDR1 is SGHDT, CDR2 YYEEEE. Trimming took off 6 bases at V and 7 bases at J, with 26 bases between the two ends. The length of the CDR3 is 17 residues.

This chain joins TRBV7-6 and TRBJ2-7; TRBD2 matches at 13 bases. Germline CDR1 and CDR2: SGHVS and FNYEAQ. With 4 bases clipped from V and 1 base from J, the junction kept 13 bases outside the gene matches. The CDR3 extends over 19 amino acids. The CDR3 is CASSSQGLAGKMGSYEQYF. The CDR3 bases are TGTGCCAGCAGCTCCCAGGGACTAGCGGGAAAAATGGGTTCCTACGAGCAGTACTTC.

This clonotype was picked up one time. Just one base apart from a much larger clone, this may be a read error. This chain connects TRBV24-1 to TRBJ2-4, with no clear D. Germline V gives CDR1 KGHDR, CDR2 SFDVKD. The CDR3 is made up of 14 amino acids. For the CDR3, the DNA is TGTGCCGCCAGTGATGACGAGTGGACGGACATTCAGTACTTC. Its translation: CAASDDEWTDIQYF.

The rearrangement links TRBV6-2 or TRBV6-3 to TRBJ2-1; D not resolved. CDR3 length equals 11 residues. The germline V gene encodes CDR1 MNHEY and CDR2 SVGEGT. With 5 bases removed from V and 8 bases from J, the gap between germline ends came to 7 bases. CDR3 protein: CASSQRDEQFF. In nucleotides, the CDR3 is TGTGCCAGCAGTCAACGTGATGAGCAGTTCTTC.